Below are 7 T cell receptor beta chains sequenced from a single sample in a study of identical twins. TCRdb re-called the 5' RACE reads through MiXCR, storing one row per CDR3 protein. This table holds 240,000 or so distinct CDR3 sequences, roughly 7% found once. The sample was also reused in another study, on yellow fever vaccine responses in identical twins.

The sequenced material came from memory (CD45RO+) T cells sorted from blood. These receptors all stem from a woman aged 18-30 years in good health.

Ten or more counts support this clonotype. The chain combines TRBV5-1 with TRBJ1-2; a weak D match, TRBD1 (6 bases). The V gene's germline CDR1 is SGHRS and CDR2 YFSETQ. The germline V and J ends were trimmed by 3 bases and 5 bases, with 20 bases remaining between them. CDR3 length: 16 residues. The chain's CDR3 is CASSSTGKVDAYGYTF. The CDR3 nucleotides read TGCGCCAGCAGCTCAACAGGGAAAGTGGATGCGTATGGCTACACCTTC.

This clonotype came up a few times. V gene TRBV14 combines with J gene TRBJ1-2, with 8 bases that match TRBD1. Trimming cost V 8 bases and J 4 bases; bases outside gene matches: 6. Germline V gene sequence: CDR1 SGHDN, CDR2 FVKESK. This CDR3 is 13 amino acids long. CDR3 region: CASPRDRLYGYTF. The CDR3 DNA follows: TGTGCCAGCCCCCGGGACAGGCTCTATGGCTACACCTTC.

This clonotype was seen ten or more times. The chain employs TRBV15 and TRBJ2-3, with TRBD2 matching 8 bases. The CDR3 loop spans 12 amino acids. Germline CDR1 is LNHNV and CDR2 is YYDKDF (reference sequence). CDR3 region: CASSGSADTQYF. The CDR3 nucleotides are TGTGCTTCGAGCGGGAGTGCAGATACGCAGTATTTT.

This clonotype has at least ten counts. The rearrangement links TRBV5-1 to TRBJ2-3, with 7 nucleotides matching TRBD1. Unmatched junction bases numbered 12, after V lost 7 bases and J lost 4 bases. This CDR3 is built from 15 residues. Germline lookup yields CDR1 SGHRS and CDR2 YFSETQ. The CDR3 region is CASAPRGGTADTQYF. CDR3 DNA: TGCGCCAGCGCCCCACGAGGGGGCACAGCAGATACGCAGTATTTT.

The sample holds many counts of this clonotype. The chain uses TRBV6-1 and TRBJ2-3; 11 bases match TRBD2. This CDR3 spans 16 amino acids. Looked up from germline, CDR1 is MNHNS and CDR2 is SASEGT. The trim removed 4 bases at V and 0 bases at J, leaving 3 bases unmatched. CDR3 nucleotide sequence: TGTGCCAGCAGTGCCCTAGCGGGGGGCAGCACAGATACGCAGTATTTT. Translated: CASSALAGGSTDTQYF.

The gene calls are TRBV2 and TRBJ2-1, with D maybe TRBD2 (7 bases). V shed 1 base and J shed 14 bases, with 21 bases lying between them. This CDR3 has 15 residues. The germline CDR1 and CDR2 sequences are SNHLY and FYNNEI. This chain's CDR3 is CASSEGGLGGSRKFF. CDR3 DNA: TGTGCCAGCAGTGAAGGCGGACTAGGGGGTAGCCGCAAGTTCTTC. Full variable domain (missing parts from reference TRBV2 and TRBJ2-1): EPEVTQTPSHQVTQMGQEVILRCVPISNHLYFYWYRQILGQKVEFLVSFYNNEISEKSEIFDDQFSVERPDGSNFTLKIRSTKLEDSAMYFCASSEGGLGGSRKFFGPGTRLTVL.

The chain couples TRBV5-5 to TRBJ2-1, with TRBD2 identical over 8 bases. The CDR3 consists of 15 residues. The germline V gene has CDR1 SGHKS and CDR2 YYEKEE (reference sequence). Germline trimming cut 0 bases from V and 1 base from J; bases unmatched to any gene: 0. Written as DNA, the CDR3 is TGTGCCAGCAGCTTGGCTAGCGGGTCCTACAATGAGCAGTTCTTC. This sequence encodes CASSLASGSYNEQFF.